These 20 T cell receptor beta chains came from one sample sequenced in a study of cytomegalovirus exposure and HLA in healthy donors. In the PCR, 60 Vbeta and 13 Jbeta primers were used. Clones were read by immunoSEQ multiplex PCR, and TCRdb kept only the in-frame ones, dropping some. The repertoire holds 160,000 or so clones, 80% seen once, with roughly 6.3% in the top ten. The sequenced sample consisted of PBMCs. The receptors stem from a male donor in good health and CMV-seropositive.

This sequence joins TRBV14 and TRBJ1-4; D gene unclear. The germline gives CDR1 SGHDN, CDR2 FVKESK. The CDR3 contains 11 residues. Trimming pared 6 bases from V and 7 bases from J, leaving 6 bases between. The CDR3 coding sequence is TGTGCCAGCAGAGCAATTGAAAAACTGTTTTTT. It is translated as CASRAIEKLFF.

This clone was recorded only once. The chain employs TRBV7-8 and TRBJ1-2; 9 bases are shared with TRBD1. The CDR3 loop spans 15 amino acids. Germline V gene data show CDR1 as SGHVS and CDR2 as FQNEAQ. With V trimmed by 4 bases and J by 6 bases, 9 bases remained unmatched. The CDR3 DNA is TGTGCCAGCAGCTCTAGGGACAGGGCCTCGCATGGCTACACCTTC. It codes for CASSSRDRASHGYTF.

This chain connects TRBV5-3 to TRBJ2-4; maybe TRBD1 (5 bases). TRBV5-3 carries the ORF label, with uncertain function. V was trimmed by 0 bases and J by 10 bases, leaving 14 bases between them. The CDR3 is made up of 14 amino acids. The chain's CDR3 is CARSLAPRQLIQYF. DNA of the CDR3: TGTGCCAGAAGCTTGGCTCCGAGACAGCTTATTCAGTACTTC.

The rearrangement links TRBV30 to TRBJ2-3; no clear D gene. CDR1 is GTSNPN, CDR2 SVGIG, per germline (reference sequence). Between the trimmed V and J ends, which lost 0 bases and 0 bases, there was a span of 13 bases. CDR3 size: 16 residues. The CDR3 DNA reads TGTGCCTGGAGTGTATCCCGACTGTCGAGCACAGATACGCAGTATTTT. Protein: CAWSVSRLSSTDTQYF.

The chain employs TRBV5-6 and TRBJ1-6; possibly TRBD1 for D (6 bases). This CDR3 has 14 amino acids. Looked up from germline, CDR1 is SGHDT and CDR2 is YYEEEE. Trimming took 5 bases from V and 2 from J, leaving 8 bases between them. The CDR3 loop reads CASRRQAYNSPLHF. The CDR3 DNA reads as TGTGCCAGCAGACGACAGGCCTATAATTCACCCCTCCACTTT.

The rearrangement joins TRBV7-8 to TRBJ2-5; TRBD1 matches 7 bases. This CDR3 region has 14 residues. V shed 4 bases, J shed 1 base, and the junction held 3 bases outside the gene matches. Germline V gene data show CDR1 as SGHVS and CDR2 as FQNEAQ. CDR3 DNA sequence: TGTGCCAGCAGCTCGGGACAGCTCCAAGAGACCCAGTACTTC. This encodes CASSSGQLQETQYF.

The V and J genes are TRBV5-1 and TRBJ2-6; D is possibly TRBD2 (6 bases). Germline values: CDR1 SGHRS, CDR2 YFSETQ. Trimming left V 9 bases short and J 0 bases short, with 13 bases between. CDR3 length equals 15 residues. For the CDR3, the DNA is TGCGCCACCAACGGAGGGTCCTCTGGGGCCAACGTCCTGACTTTC. Translated: CATNGGSSGANVLTF.

The V gene is TRBV29-1, the J gene TRBJ2-7; TRBD1 is a possible D gene (5 bases). V was clipped by 4 bases and J by 6 bases, with 16 bases between them. The CDR3 totals 13 residues. Germline CDR1 reads SQVTM; CDR2 reads ANQGSEA. As DNA, the CDR3 is TGCAGCGTTGGGTTCGGCAGGGTGCCCGAGCAGTACTTC. Translating it yields CSVGFGRVPEQYF.

The chain carries TRBV7-2 and TRBJ1-5; a weak D match, TRBD1 (5 bases). Per germline, CDR1 SGHTA and CDR2 FQGNSA. This CDR3 contains 15 residues. V was cut by 1 base and J by 0 bases, with 7 bases left in between. The CDR3 nucleotides are TGTGCCAGCAGCTTAGGGGGGGATAGCAATCAGCCCCAGCATTTT. Amino acid sequence: CASSLGGDSNQPQHF.

This clone was found a few times. The gene calls are TRBV5-1 and TRBJ1-1; possible D gene TRBD1, 6 bases. Germline-derived CDR1 and CDR2 are SGHRS and YFSETQ. V was trimmed by 3 bases and J by 1 base, leaving 10 bases between them. CDR3 length: 14 amino acids. CDR3 bases: TGCGCCAGCAGCTCGCGGACAGAGAACACTGAAGCTTTCTTT. Its protein is CASSSRTENTEAFF.

V is TRBV2 and J is TRBJ2-2; TRBD1 agrees at 8 bases. J gave up 7 bases and V 6 bases, and 7 bases lay outside the gene matches. Germline CDR1 SNHLY, CDR2 FYNNEI. The CDR3 is made up of 14 amino acids. The CDR3 DNA reads as TGTGCCAGCAGGGTGGACAGGGCGGTCGGGGAGCTGTTTTTT. It encodes CASRVDRAVGELFF.

The gene calls are TRBV19 and TRBJ1-5; D not certain. Germline V lookup: CDR1 LNHDA, CDR2 SQIVND (reference sequence). V dropped 7 bases and J dropped 0 bases, with 13 bases sitting between them. This CDR3 has 15 residues. The CDR3 DNA reads as TGTGCCAGTACCCTGAGAGGGTTTAGCAATCAGCCCCAGCATTTT. As protein: CASTLRGFSNQPQHF.

The V gene is TRBV2, the J gene TRBJ2-1; TRBD1 matches at 10 bases. CDR3 length: 16 residues. Per germline, CDR1 SNHLY and CDR2 FYNNEI. V gave up 5 bases and J gave up 5 bases; unmatched junction bases: 9. CDR3 DNA: TGTGCCAGCAGTTCCGGGACAGGGGCTTCCCACAATGAGCAGTTCTTC. Protein: CASSSGTGASHNEQFF. The variable domain in full, completed from reference TRBV2 and TRBJ2-1, reads EPEVTQTPSHQVTQMGQEVILRCVPISNHLYFYWYRQILGQKVEFLVSFYNNEISEKSEIFDDQFSVERPDGSNFTLKIRSTKLEDSAMYFCASSSGTGASHNEQFFGPGTRLTVL.

The V and J genes are TRBV27 and TRBJ2-3; 9 bases are a match to TRBD2. CDR3 length equals 16 residues. V trimming: 7 bases; J trimming: 1 base; junction bases outside the gene matches: 9. Per germline, CDR1 MNHEY and CDR2 SMNVEV (reference sequence). Here the CDR3 DNA reads TGTGCCAGCATCCTGCGGGGGGGAGGAGGCACAGATACGCAGTATTTT. This encodes CASILRGGGGTDTQYF.

The rearrangement uses TRBV6-5 and TRBJ2-7; 7 bases map to TRBD2. Germline lookup yields CDR1 MNHEY and CDR2 SVGAGI. The trim removed 6 bases at V and 4 bases at J, leaving 9 bases unmatched. The CDR3 is 14 amino acids. CDR3 protein: CASRRTSDPYEQYF. In nucleotides, the CDR3 is TGTGCCAGCAGACGCACTAGCGACCCGTACGAGCAGTACTTC.

Notes on this clone: Sequence at one end of the junction differs from germline and may be a read error. The chain has TRBV7-9 and TRBJ1-6; no firm D call. CDR3 length: 18 amino acids. Germline loops: CDR1 SEHNR, CDR2 FQNEAQ (reference sequence). This CDR3 reads CSSSLAAGFNSYNSPLHF. The CDR3 nucleotides read TGTTCCAGCAGCTTAGCTGCCGGTTTTAACTCCTATAATTCACCCCTCCACTTT.

The rearrangement uses TRBV10-3 and TRBJ2-1, with D perhaps TRBD1 (5 bases). The ends were cut back, 3 bases at V and 4 bases at J, with 10 bases in the middle. Germline V CDR1 and CDR2: ENHRY, SYGVKD. This CDR3 comprises 14 residues. Here the CDR3 DNA reads TGTGCCATCAGTGACCCGGACACGTACAATGAGCAGTTCTTC. Amino acids: CAISDPDTYNEQFF.

The rearrangement links TRBV7-9 to TRBJ2-5, with TRBD1 matching over 7 bases. The J call is doubtful: the DNA matches TRBJ2-7 better. Germline assignment: CDR1 SEHNR and CDR2 FQNEAQ (reference sequence). The CDR3 is made up of 15 amino acids. The CDR3 is CASSLGQGIGREQYF. The CDR3 nucleotides read TGTGCCAGCAGCTTAGGACAGGGTATTGGGCGCGAGCAGTACTTC.

As for this clone: One end of the junction fails to match germline, which may point to a read error. The chain is built from TRBV30 and TRBJ1-3; D possibly corresponds to TRBD1 (6 bases). The CDR3 has 16 residues. Germline V gene sequence: CDR1 GTSNPN, CDR2 SVGIG (reference sequence). The CDR3, as DNA: TGTACCTGGAGCCTAGGGGTGCCAGGGGTAGGAAACACCATATATTTT. Protein: CTWSLGVPGVGNTIYF.

This clone was counted a few times. The CDR3 region is CSVRTGVGQPQHF. CDR3 nucleotides: TGCAGCGTAAGGACAGGGGTCGGTCAGCCCCAGCATTTT. V and J are TRBV29-1 and TRBJ1-5, with TRBD1 identical over 9 bases. The V gene end was trimmed by 6 bases and the J gene end by 6 bases; junction bases not matched to a gene: 6. This CDR3 region has 13 residues. Germline V gives CDR1 SQVTM, CDR2 ANQGSEA.